Listed below are T cell receptor beta chains from one sample, sequenced in a study of response to subunit inactivated influenza vaccine. TCRdb re-called the RT-PCR reads with MiXCR, one entry per CDR3 protein. The table shows about 610,000 distinct CDR3 sequences, with 11% to 15% occurring only once. The sequencing used PBMCs from blood, collected roughly 12 days after vaccination. These TCRs come from a man aged 45-65 years who received an inactivated influenza vaccine. Both conserved end residues are part of each CDR3. The D gene is left open where the match is weak. Rows give clone size only sometimes, using once, few, many, or a class for an expanded clone.

>TRBV28|.|few|TRBJ1-2|11
TGTGCCAGCAGCAATACGGGAGGCTACACCTTC
CASSNTGGYTF
>TRBV4-1|.|.|TRBJ2-5|14
TGCGCCAGCAGCCATGGGGACATCCAAGAGACCCAGTACTTC
CASSHGDIQETQYF
>TRBV10-3|TRBD1|few|TRBJ2-3|18
TGTGCCACCCTGAACCGGGGACAGGGGTTTAGGAGGGGGAATACGCAGTATTTT
CATLNRGQGFRRGNTQYF
>TRBV7-9|.|many|TRBJ2-7|13
TGTGCCAGCAGCCGTTCCGAGGGCTCCGAGCAGTACTTC
CASSRSEGSEQYF
>TRBV5-1|TRBD2|few|TRBJ2-7|14
TGCGCCAGCAGCCCGCTGGGCGGGAGGGACGAGCAGTACTTC
CASSPLGGRDEQYF
>TRBV19|.|.|TRBJ1-1|15
TGTGCCAGTAGTTCAAGTCCGAGTTTGAACACTGAAGCTTTCTTT
CASSSSPSLNTEAFF
>TRBV7-9|.|many|TRBJ2-7|13
TGTGCCAGCAGCTTAGTGGACACCTACGAGCAGTACTTC
CASSLVDTYEQYF
>TRBV5-1|.|many|TRBJ1-1|11
TGCGCCAGCAGACATGAGGGTGAAGCTTTCTTT
CASRHEGEAFF
>TRBV12-3/TRBV12-4|.|many|TRBJ1-1|14
TGTGCCAGCAGTTTGGGCCCAGGGGCTACTGAAGCTTTCTTT
CASSLGPGATEAFF
>TRBV6-1|TRBD1|.|TRBJ2-1|16
TGTGCCAGCAGTACCAGACAGGGTGGGGGATACAATGAGCAGTTCTTC
CASSTRQGGGYNEQFF
>TRBV5-1|.|few|TRBJ2-7|14
TGCGCCAGCAGCCCTCCCGGATATTCCTACGAGCAGTACTTC
CASSPPGYSYEQYF
>TRBV9|.|few|TRBJ1-2|14
TGTGCCAGCAGCCCCCGGGAGTACCACTATGGCTACACCTTC
CASSPREYHYGYTF
>TRBV12-3/TRBV12-4|TRBD1|many|TRBJ2-1|17
TGTGCCAGCAGTTTCGGGGGTTGGGGACAGGGGAACAATGAGCAGTTCTTC
CASSFGGWGQGNNEQFF
>TRBV28|TRBD2|many|TRBJ2-5|15
TGTGCCAGCAGTGTGTGGGAGGGCGGCCAAGAGACCCAGTACTTC
CASSVWEGGQETQYF
>TRBV10-3|.|few|TRBJ2-1|13
TGTGCCATCAGTGACTACGGACTTCCCGGACAGTTCTTC
CAISDYGLPGQFF
>TRBV4-2|.|few|TRBJ1-5|15
TGTGCCAGCAGCCAAGAGATAGGGGGCAATCAGCCCCAGCATTTT
CASSQEIGGNQPQHF
>TRBV11-2|TRBD1|few|TRBJ2-1|14
TGTGCCAGCAGCCGCGAACGACTGGGGACAGTTACGCTCTTC
CASSRERLGTVTLF
>TRBV20-1|.|few|TRBJ2-3|13
TGCAGTGCTACAGGGTTGAGGACAGATACGCAGTATTTT
CSATGLRTDTQYF
>TRBV7-9|TRBD1|many|TRBJ2-2|15
TGTGCCACCTACAGGGGGCTCCTTAGCACCGGGGAGCTGTTTTTT
CATYRGLLSTGELFF
>TRBV5-1|.|many|TRBJ2-2|12
TGCGCCAGCAGTCAGGGAGTCGGGGAGCTGTTTTTT
CASSQGVGELFF
>TRBV29-1|.|many|TRBJ1-2|12
TGCAGCGTTAATCGGGACGGTGGTGGCTACACCTTC
CSVNRDGGGYTF
>TRBV9|.|.|TRBJ2-3|13
TGTGCCAGCAGCGAACACAGGGGGGGTACGCAGTATTTT
CASSEHRGGTQYF
>TRBV25-1|TRBD2|few|TRBJ2-4|18
TGTGCCAGCAGTGATTTTACTAGCGGGGCGGGCTCCAAAAACATTCAGTACTTC
CASSDFTSGAGSKNIQYF
>TRBV12-3/TRBV12-4|.|.|TRBJ2-1|15
TGTGCCAGCAGTAAAGACGATAAAAGCTACAATGAGCAGTTCTTC
CASSKDDKSYNEQFF
>TRBV5-1|TRBD1|many|TRBJ2-1|15
TGCGCCAGCAGCTTAACAGGGGGGTCCTACAATGAGCAGTTCTTC
CASSLTGGSYNEQFF
>TRBV7-9|TRBD1|.|TRBJ2-5|12
TGTGCCAGCGGACAGGGCCAAGAGACCCAGTACTTC
CASGQGQETQYF
>TRBV2|.|few|TRBJ2-2|14
TGTGCCAGCAGGACGGGACCGAACACCGGGGAGCTGTTTTTT
CASRTGPNTGELFF
>TRBV15|.|many|TRBJ1-2|16
TGTGCCACCAGCACCCGGAAAGGGGCCATTGACTATGGCTACACCTTC
CATSTRKGAIDYGYTF
>TRBV27|.|few|TRBJ2-6|14
TGTGCCAGCAGTCAACTCTCTGGGGCCAACGTCCTGACTTTC
CASSQLSGANVLTF
>TRBV4-3|.|.|TRBJ2-6|19
TGCGCCAGCAGCCGCCAAACTACCCATGGGGGCTCTGGGGCCAACGTCCTGACTTTC
CASSRQTTHGGSGANVLTF
>TRBV7-9|.|.|TRBJ2-2|13
TGTGCCAGCAACGGCAGGAGAACCGGGGAGCTGTTTTTT
CASNGRRTGELFF
>TRBV25-1|TRBD1|few|TRBJ2-7|14
TGTGCCAGCAGTGATATGGACAGGGGGTACGAGCAGTACTTC
CASSDMDRGYEQYF
>TRBV7-8|.|few|TRBJ1-2|13
TGTGCCAGCAGCTCACTCCTGAACTATGGCTACACCTTC
CASSSLLNYGYTF
>TRBV7-9|.|.|TRBJ2-2|15
TGTGCCAGCAGCTTATCCGCCCCGAGGACCGGGGAGCTGTTTTTT
CASSLSAPRTGELFF
>TRBV7-7|.|.|TRBJ2-1|14
TGTGCCAGCAGCTTAGCGGGAGTCTTGGATGAGCAGTTCTTC
CASSLAGVLDEQFF
>TRBV3-1|.|few|TRBJ2-4|16
TGTGCCAGCAGCCAAGGGCAGGCCACGAGGGGAGACATTCAGTACTTC
CASSQGQATRGDIQYF
>TRBV7-2|TRBD2|few|TRBJ2-3|16
TGTGCCAGCAGCTTAGGCGTAGCGGGGTCTATAGATACGCAGTATTTT
CASSLGVAGSIDTQYF
>TRBV5-1|.|many|TRBJ1-1|14
TGCGCCAGCAGCTTGGAACCGGGGCACACTGAAGCTTTCTTT
CASSLEPGHTEAFF
>TRBV11-2|TRBD2|few|TRBJ2-2|18
TGTGCCAGCAGCCGATACGGGACTAGCGGGGCGAACACCGGGGAGCTGTTTTTT
CASSRYGTSGANTGELFF
>TRBV20-1|.|few|TRBJ1-6|15
TGCAGTGCTAGAGATGGGGCGGCAGATAATTCACCCCTCCACTTT
CSARDGAADNSPLHF
>TRBV10-2|.|.|TRBJ2-7|15
TGCGCCAGCAGTGAGTCGACGGTTAGCTCCTACGAGCAGTACTTC
CASSESTVSSYEQYF
>TRBV18|TRBD2|.|TRBJ2-7|16
TGTGCCAGCTCACCCACACTAGCGGGAGTTGGCCACGAGCAGTACTTC
CASSPTLAGVGHEQYF
>TRBV3-1|.|.|TRBJ2-4|17
TGTGCCAGCAGCCCTAACCCTGGACACCTAGCCAAAAACATTCAGTACTTC
CASSPNPGHLAKNIQYF
>TRBV6-5|TRBD2|few|TRBJ2-5|18
TGTGCCAGCAGTTCCCGGAGGGGTAGCGGGGGGGGTACGAAGACCCAGTACTTC
CASSSRRGSGGGTKTQYF
>TRBV20-1|.|.|TRBJ1-4|15
TGCAGTGCTAGAGATGGGCGGGCAGACCAGGAAAAACTGTTTTTT
CSARDGRADQEKLFF
>TRBV3-1|TRBD2|once|TRBJ2-7|15
TGTGCCAGCAGGCGACTAGCGGGAGTAGATGACGAGCAGTACTTC
CASRRLAGVDDEQYF
>TRBV5-6|TRBD2|few|TRBJ2-1|17
TGTGCCAGCAGCCCGACTAGCGGGTCGGGCTCCTACAATGAGCAGTTCTTC
CASSPTSGSGSYNEQFF
>TRBV6-1|.|.|TRBJ2-3|13
TGTGCCAGCAGTGAACCGGCGGCGAGAACGCAGTATTTT
CASSEPAARTQYF
>TRBV7-8|TRBD2|few|TRBJ2-1|13
TGTGCCAGCAGCTTATCGGCGGGAGTAAATCGGTTCTTC
CASSLSAGVNRFF